The present entry profiles one T cell receptor beta chain with its context. Its target is not known. The sample is drawn from a study of siplizumab effects on memory and regulatory T cells. Overall study results and limits: Where siplizumab was present, mappable alloreactive CD4+ clones averaged approximately 66% Treg-derived, compared with about 25% in controls. Tregs that proliferated in siplizumab cultures did not have their suppressive function confirmed. Apparently more diverse than memory cells, naive T cells also seemed major alloresponse contributors.

Trimming pared 5 bases from V and 6 bases from J, leaving 13 bases between. Germline values: CDR1 SGHTA, CDR2 FQGNSA. This CDR3 is 14 amino acids long. Using immunoSEQ multiplex PCR, the repertoire was profiled, and TCRdb retains in-frame clones only, with some absent. The sample includes some 100,000 clones, more than 85% of them seen just once. Material for sequencing was CD4+ T cells sorted from blood. The chain combines TRBV7-2 with TRBJ2-2; no reliable D call. The receptor was isolated from a human donor in good health. Some clones in this sample may be carry-over from other donors' samples. The CDR3 DNA follows: TGTGCCAGCAGCCAGGATCGCCTTGCCGGGGAGCTGTTTTTT. This codes for CASSQDRLAGELFF.